The 3 T cell receptor beta chains presented below share a single source sample, sequenced in a study of response to subunit inactivated influenza vaccine. In TCRdb, the RT-PCR reads were re-called with MiXCR into one record per CDR3 protein. Of about 500,000 distinct CDR3 sequences listed, approximately 15% are singletons. The specimen comprised CD4+ T cells sorted from PBMCs, sampled roughly 24 months after vaccination. The receptors here all came from a man between 50 and 69 years old who received an inactivated influenza vaccine.

V gene TRBV3-1 combines with J gene TRBJ1-1; D possibly corresponds to TRBD1 (5 bases). The CDR3 totals 14 residues. From germline, CDR1 is LGHDT and CDR2 YNNKEL (reference sequence). V was cut by 3 bases and J by 6 bases, with 14 bases left in between. CDR3 in amino acids: CASSHAQVFPEAFF. In DNA form, the CDR3 reads TGTGCCAGCAGCCATGCACAGGTATTCCCTGAAGCTTTCTTT.

A few counts support this clonotype. V is TRBV12-3 or TRBV12-4 and J is TRBJ2-7; tentatively, D is TRBD1 (6 bases). Trimming took 5 bases from V and 8 from J, leaving 16 bases between them. The CDR3 loop spans 13 amino acids. The CDR3 nucleotides are TGTGCCAGCAGTCACAGGGAAGGGGCACAGCAGTACTTC. It is translated as CASSHREGAQQYF.

This clonotype was found a few times. This chain uses TRBV7-9 with TRBJ1-1; possibly TRBD1 for D (6 bases). CDR3 length equals 14 residues. V gave up 1 base and J gave up 4 bases, with 10 bases separating them. CDR1 and CDR2 (germline): SEHNR, FQNEAQ (reference sequence). CDR3 residues: CASSLGGLSTEAFF. For the CDR3, the DNA is TGTGCCAGCAGCTTAGGGGGGCTGAGCACTGAAGCTTTCTTT. Variable domain in full (rest from reference TRBV7-9 and TRBJ1-1): DTGVSQNPRHKITKRGQNVTFRCDPISEHNRLYWYRQTLGQGPEFLTYFQNEAQLEKSRLLSDRFSAERPKGSFSTLEIQRTEQGDSAMYLCASSLGGLSTEAFFGQGTRLTVV.